A single sample gave rise to the 7 T cell receptor beta chains below, sequenced in a study of TIL therapy for anti-PD-1-resistant metastatic lung cancer. The immunoSEQ assay was v3. The assay was immunoSEQ multiplex PCR, and TCRdb's table has in-frame clones only and misses some. The table shows about 95,000 clones, with under 70% occurring only once. Time point indicated: pre-treatment sample, taken before nivolumab and TIL therapy. The tumor samples were excised metastases, mostly pleural nodules or supraclavicular lymph nodes. This specimen consisted of tumor tissue, obtained at baseline. These receptors originate from a person aged 25 to 80 with non-small cell lung cancer.

The chain links TRBV6-5 to TRBJ1-1; D unresolved. The CDR3 runs to 12 residues. Germline V gene lookup returns CDR1 MNHEY and CDR2 SVGAGI. Trimming took off 8 bases at V and 0 bases at J, with 7 bases between the two ends. The DNA for the CDR3 is TGTGCCAGCCTGGCAATGAACACTGAAGCTTTCTTT. Translated, it gives CASLAMNTEAFF.

V gene TRBV18 combines with J gene TRBJ1-6, with D unresolved. Trimming cost V 2 bases and J 7 bases, with 9 bases left between them. This CDR3 has 14 amino acids. The germline gives CDR1 KGHSH, CDR2 LQKENI. The chain's CDR3 is CASSPGLVNSPLHF. Here the CDR3 DNA reads TGTGCCAGCTCACCAGGGTTAGTAAATTCACCCCTCCACTTT.

The rearrangement joins TRBV4-1 to TRBJ1-5, with TRBD1 matching 7 bases. This CDR3 is 16 amino acids long. V dropped 3 bases and J dropped 0; count of bases not matched to a gene: 5. Germline CDR1 MGHRA, CDR2 YSYEKL. As DNA, the CDR3 is TGCGCCAGCAGCCATCGAACAGGGGTTAGCAATCAGCCCCAGCATTTT. Protein: CASSHRTGVSNQPQHF.

The chain carries TRBV11-2 and TRBJ2-7, with D unresolved. Germline CDR1 SGHAT, CDR2 FQNNGV. V was cut by 7 bases and J by 0 bases, with 16 bases left in between. CDR3 length: 15 amino acids. The CDR3 protein is CASTLGSLISYEQYF. CDR3 nucleotide sequence: TGTGCCAGCACCCTCGGGTCCCTTATCTCCTACGAGCAGTACTTC.

This clone was counted many times. The chain couples TRBV30 to TRBJ1-1, with 7 bases identical to TRBD1. Germline lookup yields CDR1 GTSNPN and CDR2 SVGIG (reference sequence). CDR3 length: 14 amino acids. With V trimmed by 3 bases and J by 4 bases, 8 bases remained unmatched. CDR3 residues: CAWRLQGWGTEAFF. The CDR3 DNA sequence: TGTGCCTGGAGACTACAGGGGTGGGGCACTGAAGCTTTCTTT.

The chain links TRBV27 to TRBJ1-2; TRBD1 matches 9 bases. The CDR3 is 13 residues long. Germline V lookup: CDR1 MNHEY, CDR2 SMNVEV (reference sequence). The ends lost 1 base at V and 6 bases at J; junction bases unmatched: 0. The CDR3 sequence: CASSLWTGDGYTF. The CDR3 coding sequence is TGTGCCAGCAGTTTATGGACAGGGGATGGCTACACCTTC.

This clone was observed a handful of times. V is TRBV6-6 and J is TRBJ1-6, with TRBD1 matching 9 bases. The CDR3 has 17 amino acids. J was trimmed by 9 bases and V by 5 bases; bases with no gene match: 14. Germline loops: CDR1 MNHNY, CDR2 SVGAGI (reference sequence). The CDR3 DNA follows: TGTGCCAGCAGTCGGACAGGGGCAGGGGGTTCGGGTTCACCCCTCCACTTT. Its protein is CASSRTGAGGSGSPLHF.